These 18 T cell receptor beta chains originate from one sample sequenced in a study of blood T cells in healthy people across ages. Primed by a sample-barcoded 5' primer and a J-beta primer mix, a second PCR proceeded for 7 to 11 cycles. One entry per CDR3 protein, called by TCRdb with MiXCR from the 5' RACE reads. The table shows roughly 1,000,000 distinct CDR3 sequences, with under 30% occurring only once. The data also belong to a second study, concerning T cells of mothers and their children.

Sequencing was done on a sample of blood. The receptors shown here come from a girl aged 2-10 years in good health.

The rearrangement joins TRBV28 to TRBJ2-6; D gene ambiguous. The V end lost 3 bases, the J end lost 0 bases, and 15 bases lay between the germline ends. The CDR3 is 18 amino acids. Germline V gene data show CDR1 as MDHEN and CDR2 as SYDVKM. The CDR3 bases are TGTGCCAGCAGTTTTTTAGGGTCCCCACTCTCTGGGGCCAACGTCCTGACTTTC. Translating gives CASSFLGSPLSGANVLTF.

This clonotype was detected a few times. The J gene is TRBJ2-5, the V gene TRBV29-1; D might be TRBD1 or TRBD2, each matching 5 bases. Trimming took off 1 base at V and 7 bases at J, with 19 bases between the two ends. Germline assignment: CDR1 SQVTM and CDR2 ANQGSEA. This CDR3 has 15 amino acids. The CDR3 region has the DNA TGCAGCGTTGAAGCAGGCAAGGGGTTGGGAGCGACCCAGTACTTC. Translated: CSVEAGKGLGATQYF.

This clonotype was observed many times. V gene TRBV7-3 combines with J gene TRBJ2-3; the match to TRBD2 covers 8 bases. V dropped 4 bases and J dropped 6; count of bases not matched to a gene: 9. The CDR3 covers 15 residues. In germline, CDR1 is SGHTA, CDR2 FQGTGA. The CDR3 region has the DNA TGTGCCAGCAGCTCGGGGACTAGTGGTACTGATACGCAGTATTTT. Translation: CASSSGTSGTDTQYF.

This clonotype has just a few counts. At one of its ends the junction is not consistent with the germline gene, which may arise from a read error. The J gene is TRBJ2-5, the V gene TRBV7-9; no firm D call. Germline V gene lookup returns CDR1 SEHNR and CDR2 FQNEAQ (reference sequence). CDR3 length: 14 residues. CDR3 sequence: CASSSTPTGKIEFF. The CDR3 bases are TGTGCCAGCAGCTCCACCCCCACGGGCAAAATAGAGTTCTTC.

The chain has TRBV11-3 and TRBJ2-3; 7 bases match TRBD2. The ends lost 4 bases at V and 0 bases at J; junction bases unmatched: 10. CDR3 size: 17 residues. CDR1 SGHNT and CDR2 YENEEA come from the germline V gene. This chain's CDR3 is CASSSQRGSGSTDTQYF. DNA for the CDR3: TGTGCCAGCAGCTCACAGCGGGGAAGTGGTAGCACAGATACGCAGTATTTT.

V usage is TRBV4-3 and J usage is TRBJ2-5, with D unclear. The CDR3 is made up of 15 amino acids. Trimming left V 4 bases short and J 5 bases short, with 17 bases between. Germline lookup yields CDR1 LGHNA and CDR2 YSLEER. The CDR3 protein is CASSPSRIKAETQYF. The CDR3, as DNA: TGCGCCAGCAGCCCCTCTAGAATCAAAGCGGAGACCCAGTACTTC.

The chain carries TRBV28 and TRBJ1-4; perhaps TRBD1 as D (5 bases). Trimming removed 8 bases at V and 10 bases at J, with 17 bases between. Germline-derived CDR1 and CDR2 are MDHEN and SYDVKM. The CDR3 length is 13 residues. This chain's CDR3 is CASQGEGIGKLFF. The CDR3 coding sequence is TGTGCCAGCCAAGGGGAAGGGATCGGAAAACTGTTTTTT.

This clonotype was counted a few times. The chain links TRBV29-1 to TRBJ2-5, with 11 bases aligning to TRBD1. The ends lost 6 bases at V and 1 base at J; junction bases unmatched: 4. The CDR3 is 14 amino acids. Germline V gene data show CDR1 as SQVTM and CDR2 as ANQGSEA. The CDR3 is CSVAGTGGQETQYF. DNA for the CDR3: TGCAGCGTAGCCGGGACAGGGGGCCAAGAGACCCAGTACTTC. The full variable domain, in which reference TRBV29-1 and TRBJ2-5 provide the parts outside the CDR3, is SAVISQKPSRDICQRGTSLTIQCQVDSQVTMMFWYRQQPGQSLTLIATANQGSEATYESGFVIDKFPISRPNLTFSTLTVSNMSPEDSSIYLCSVAGTGGQETQYFGPGTRLLVL.

The chain employs TRBV27 and TRBJ2-7; the D gene is possibly TRBD1 (6 bases). V lost 5 bases, J lost 3 bases, and 14 bases lay in between. Looked up from germline, CDR1 is MNHEY and CDR2 is SMNVEV (reference sequence). This CDR3 is 14 amino acids long. The CDR3 here is CASSVQGAYYEQYF. As DNA, the CDR3 is TGTGCCAGCAGTGTACAGGGAGCCTACTACGAGCAGTACTTC.

The DNA of the CDR3 is TGTGCCAGCAGTCGGGAGAGAGAAGCCTATCAGCCCCAGCATTTT. Amino acid sequence: CASSREREAYQPQHF. The chain recombines TRBV28 with TRBJ1-5, with D uncertain. The CDR3 is made up of 15 amino acids. Trimming stripped 5 bases from V and 5 bases from J, with 16 bases between. CDR1 and CDR2 from the germline V gene are MDHEN and SYDVKM.

This clonotype appeared a few times. The CDR3 sequence is CSVEGQGAAEQYF. In DNA, the CDR3 is TGCAGCGTTGAAGGACAGGGGGCCGCCGAGCAGTACTTC. The V and J genes are TRBV29-1 and TRBJ2-5, with 10 bases fitting TRBD1. The DNA end is more similar to TRBJ2-7, so the J call may be wrong. Germline V gene lookup returns CDR1 SQVTM and CDR2 ANQGSEA. The CDR3 is 13 amino acids.

The chain joins TRBV18 to TRBJ1-3, with D hard to call. The CDR3 has 16 residues. CDR1 KGHSH and CDR2 LQKENI come from the germline V gene. V gave up 1 base and J gave up 0 bases, with 10 bases separating them. The CDR3 loop reads CASSPLSTASGNTIYF. The CDR3 DNA sequence: TGTGCCAGCTCACCACTTTCGACGGCCTCTGGAAACACCATATATTTT.

This rearrangement joins TRBV19 to TRBJ1-2, with D maybe TRBD1 (5 bases). The CDR3 extends over 13 amino acids. Germline assignment: CDR1 LNHDA and CDR2 SQIVND (reference sequence). With 5 bases removed from V and 7 bases from J, the gap between germline ends came to 14 bases. The CDR3 DNA reads TGTGCCAGTAGTCCAAGACGTGACAGTGGCTACACCTTC. It specifies CASSPRRDSGYTF.

The chain couples TRBV28 to TRBJ1-1, with a weak D call TRBD1 (5 bases). The length of the CDR3 is 13 residues. CDR1 is MDHEN, CDR2 SYDVKM, per germline. The ends were cut back, 7 bases at V and 11 bases at J, with 20 bases in the middle. The CDR3 DNA is TGTGCCAGCATCCTAACCCCTGGGGCGGTGGCTTTCTTT. Amino acid sequence: CASILTPGAVAFF.

V is TRBV12-3 or TRBV12-4 and J is TRBJ2-3, with 8 bases lining up with TRBD2. After removal of 3 bases from V and 1 base from J, the junction contained 12 bases not matched to a gene. The CDR3 loop spans 18 amino acids. CDR3 sequence: CASSFRPIKTSGTDTQYF. Here the CDR3 DNA reads TGTGCCAGCAGTTTTCGCCCCATAAAGACTAGCGGCACAGATACGCAGTATTTT.

In this sample, this clonotype turned up a few times. The J gene is TRBJ2-5, the V gene TRBV10-2; no clear D. Germline CDR1 and CDR2: WSHSY and SAAADI. The CDR3 length is 12 residues. V lost 8 bases, J lost 7 bases, and 14 bases lay in between. The CDR3 DNA is TGCGCCAGCGAGAAAGGAACTGGGACCCAGTACTTC. Encoded protein: CASEKGTGTQYF.

This clonotype was observed a handful of times. The CDR3 sequence: CASTASHEQFF. The CDR3 DNA reads TGTGCCAGCACCGCCTCCCATGAGCAGTTCTTC. The rearrangement uses TRBV28 and TRBJ2-1, with D hard to call. The CDR3 is 11 residues long. Germline values: CDR1 MDHEN, CDR2 SYDVKM. V lost 7 bases, J lost 8 bases, and 9 bases lay in between.

This sequence joins TRBV20-1 and TRBJ2-2; D tentatively reads TRBD1 or TRBD2 (5 bases each). The CDR3 length is 14 residues. CDR1 and CDR2 from the germline V gene are DFQATT and SNEGSKA (reference sequence). The V end lost 2 bases, the J end lost 3 bases, and 10 bases lay between the germline ends. The CDR3 DNA reads as TGCAGTGCTAGATTTAGGGGAGACACCGGGGAGCTGTTTTTT. Its translation: CSARFRGDTGELFF.